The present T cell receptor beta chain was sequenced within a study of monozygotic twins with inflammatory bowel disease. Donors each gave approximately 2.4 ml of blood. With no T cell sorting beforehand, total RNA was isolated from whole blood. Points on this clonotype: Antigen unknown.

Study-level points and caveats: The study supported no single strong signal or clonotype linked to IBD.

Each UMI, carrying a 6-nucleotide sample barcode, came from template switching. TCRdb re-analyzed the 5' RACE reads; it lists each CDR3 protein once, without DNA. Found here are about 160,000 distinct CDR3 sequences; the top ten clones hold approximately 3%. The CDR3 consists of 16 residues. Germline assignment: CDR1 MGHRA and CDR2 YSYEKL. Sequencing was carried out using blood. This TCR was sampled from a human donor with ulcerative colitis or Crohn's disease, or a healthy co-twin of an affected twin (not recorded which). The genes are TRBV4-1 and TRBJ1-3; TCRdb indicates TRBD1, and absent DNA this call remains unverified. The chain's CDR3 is CASSQAGDRSGNTIYF.